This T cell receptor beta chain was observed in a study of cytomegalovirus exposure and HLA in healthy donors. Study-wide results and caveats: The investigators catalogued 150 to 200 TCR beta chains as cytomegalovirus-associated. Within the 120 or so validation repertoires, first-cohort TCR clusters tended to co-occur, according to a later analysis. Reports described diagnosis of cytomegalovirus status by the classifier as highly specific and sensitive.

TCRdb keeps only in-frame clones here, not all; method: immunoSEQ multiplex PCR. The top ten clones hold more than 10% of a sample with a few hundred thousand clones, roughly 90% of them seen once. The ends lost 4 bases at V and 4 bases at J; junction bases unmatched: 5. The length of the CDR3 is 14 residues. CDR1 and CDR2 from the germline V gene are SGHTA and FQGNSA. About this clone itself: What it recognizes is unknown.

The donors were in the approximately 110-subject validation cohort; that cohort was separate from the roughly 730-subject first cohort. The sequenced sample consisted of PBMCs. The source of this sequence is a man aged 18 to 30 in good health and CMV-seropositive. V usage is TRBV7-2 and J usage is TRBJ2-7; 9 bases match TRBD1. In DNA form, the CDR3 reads TGTGCCAGCAGCTCACAGGGGGCTAAATACGAGCAGTACTTC. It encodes CASSSQGAKYEQYF.